This note documents a single T cell receptor beta chain sequence. What it binds is unknown. Germline V gene sequence: CDR1 SGHRS, CDR2 YFSETQ. The V segment lost 0 bases and the J segment 1 base; nucleotides outside the gene matches: 2. CDR3 length: 15 residues. Sequenced unstimulated subsets in a few donor pairs: CD4+ naive, CD4+ memory, CD8+ naive, CD8+ effector memory, CD8+ TEMRA. This sample was included in a study of siplizumab effects on memory and regulatory T cells. Findings of the study overall: Suppressive capability of dividing Tregs from siplizumab cultures went unverified. Memory T cells appeared less diverse than naive cells, which seemed to contribute substantially to alloresponse.

Per sample, 95,000 to 100,000 TCR templates underwent assay. The table came from immunoSEQ multiplex PCR; TCRdb's copy has only in-frame clones and leaves some out. The sample carries over 35,000 clones, roughly 90% recorded once. Sequenced: naive CD4+ T cells sorted from blood. The receptor comes from a human donor in good health. The genes are TRBV5-1 and TRBJ1-1, with TRBD1 matching over 8 bases. The CDR3 DNA follows: TGCGCCAGCAGCTTGGGCGGACAGGGGAACACTGAAGCTTTCTTT. Its translation: CASSLGGQGNTEAFF.